This TCR beta chain is from a study of blood T cell repertoires in COVID-19. Looking at the study overall: COVID-19 samples collected from the United States, Italy and Spain covered acute and convalescent phases. The analysed material was cDNA or gDNA that came from T cells, B-cell-depleted T cells, or PBMCs.

Original handling: Quantification of nucleated cells was approximated via reference gene primer amplification. Clones were sequenced by immunoSEQ multiplex PCR, and TCRdb holds only the in-frame ones, with some missing. V, J and clone size were drawn from that table, and D and trimming were deduced from the DNA. The sample consists of some 400,000 clones, about 89% of them appearing once. Seattle researchers signed up patients amid active infection and tracked them longitudinally. Sequencing was carried out using peripheral blood. The TCR was taken from a woman aged 60-75 years with COVID-19, enrolled during active disease.

CDR3 protein: CASSLTGRVPTNTYNEQFF. The CDR3 bases are TGTGCCAGCAGCTTGACTGGCAGGGTACCTACTAACACCTACAATGAGCAGTTCTTC. The chain links TRBV5-5 to TRBJ2-1; D may be TRBD1 (5 bases). V was pared by 1 base and J by 2 bases, with 22 bases between. The CDR3 length is 19 residues. CDR1 is SGHKS, CDR2 YYEKEE, per germline (reference sequence).